The sequence of this T cell receptor beta chain was determined in a study of Graves' ophthalmopathy and Graves' hyperthyroidism. Germline V CDR1 and CDR2: LNHDA, SQIVND (reference sequence). Losses at the gene ends were 4 bases for V and 3 bases for J; bases not matched to a gene: 12. The CDR3 extends over 17 amino acids. For repertoire sequencing, the TCR beta CDR3 regions were amplified from RNA transcripts. An opening RT-PCR round employed HTBI primers and preceded a second-round multiplex PCR. In TCRdb, the multiplex PCR reads were re-called with MiXCR into one record per CDR3 protein. The sample lists roughly 50,000 distinct CDR3 sequences, 50% occurring once. No donor had other autoimmune disease, uncontrolled infection, pregnancy or lactation. PBMCs originated in approximately 9.2 ml of fresh peripheral blood.

Specimen: peripheral blood. This sequence was found in an adult man with Graves' ophthalmopathy. The chain recombines TRBV19 with TRBJ2-1, with 7 positions matching TRBD1. Here the CDR3 reads CASSTRQGVYGYNEQFF. DNA for the CDR3: TGTGCCAGTAGTACCCGACAGGGAGTGTATGGCTACAATGAGCAGTTCTTC.